In this sample, the clone carrying this T cell receptor beta chain turned up many times. Antigen specificity is unknown. This sample was taken from a study of neurological immune-mediated disorders. Study-level points and caveats: One related-CDR3 cluster, which may be a signature, held the repertoires of 18 of 34 multiple sclerosis patients after phylogenetic grouping.

One entry per CDR3 protein results from TCRdb running MiXCR on the 5' RACE reads. The sample shows more than 75,000 distinct CDR3 sequences, under 4.5% of them seen only once. The V segment lost 4 bases and the J segment 8 bases; nucleotides outside the gene matches: 26. The CDR3 totals 22 residues. Germline CDR1 reads MNHEY; CDR2 reads SVGEGT. V and J are TRBV6-2 or TRBV6-3 and TRBJ1-6; 10 positions match TRBD1. The sample was PBMCs. The source is a woman in her 50s with multiple sclerosis. CDR3 region: CASSFNQGRRVFTGQGYSPLHF. The CDR3 coding sequence is TGTGCCAGCAGTTTCAACCAAGGAAGGAGGGTGTTTACGGGACAGGGGTATTCACCCCTCCACTTT.